These 27 T cell receptor beta chains originate from one sample sequenced in a study of CD8+CD57+ T cells in acquired aplastic anemia. Those patients picked for sequencing had displayed CD8+CD57+ cell expansion on flow cytometry. For CDR3 and TCR beta VDJ profiling, genomic DNA was the template used. TCRdb reprocessed the reads with MiXCR, giving one entry per CDR3 protein. Here the sample spans some 180,000 distinct CDR3 sequences, 55% to 65% being singletons. Sequencing was carried out using sorted CD4+, CD8+, or CD8+CD57+ T cells (not recorded which) from PBMCs. The receptors originated from a human donor with aplastic anemia.

This chain uses TRBV15 with TRBJ1-6; D possibly corresponds to TRBD1 (5 bases). The CDR3 consists of 15 residues. Trimming cost V 0 bases and J 7 bases, with 10 bases left between them. Germline values: CDR1 LNHNV, CDR2 YYDKDF (reference sequence). CDR3 residues: CATSRDSGTNSPLHF. The CDR3 nucleotides are TGTGCCACCAGCAGAGATTCGGGGACGAATTCACCCCTCCACTTT.

This chain uses TRBV20-1 with TRBJ2-7; tentatively, D is TRBD1 or TRBD2 (5 bases each). Germline V lookup: CDR1 DFQATT, CDR2 SNEGSKA (reference sequence). The CDR3 covers 13 residues. Trimming took off 3 bases at V and 1 base at J, with 10 bases between the two ends. The CDR3, as DNA: TGCAGTGCTAGCGGGGACGCGTCCTACGAGCAGTACTTC. It is translated as CSASGDASYEQYF.

Many counts were recorded for this clonotype. J is TRBJ1-5 and V is TRBV5-1, with TRBD1 as a possible D gene (5 bases). The ends were cut back, 3 bases at V and 4 bases at J, with 14 bases in the middle. The germline V gene has CDR1 SGHRS and CDR2 YFSETQ. The CDR3 contains 15 residues. The CDR3 nucleotides read TGCGCCAGCAGCTCGACAGAGGTCAGTAATCAGCCCCAGCATTTT. This gives the protein CASSSTEVSNQPQHF.

Concerning this clonotype: The junction does not match germline at one end; this may be a read error. The gene calls are TRBV5-1 and TRBJ1-2; D is unclear. This CDR3 spans 14 amino acids. Germline loops: CDR1 SGHRS, CDR2 YFSETQ. In nucleotides, the CDR3 is TGCGCCAGCAGCTCGGAGGAAAGCGCGTATGGCTACACTTTC. Protein: CASSSEESAYGYTF.

Ten or more counts support this clonotype. The chain recombines TRBV12-3 or TRBV12-4 with TRBJ1-2, with D possibly matching TRBD1 (6 bases). V lost 3 bases, J lost 4 bases, and 18 bases lay in between. The CDR3 length is 16 residues. CDR3 protein: CASSFSEGVGVYGYTF. The CDR3 region has the DNA TGTGCCAGCAGTTTTTCCGAGGGGGTTGGTGTCTATGGCTACACCTTC.

This rearrangement joins TRBV10-1 to TRBJ2-7; D may be TRBD1 or TRBD2 (6 bases each). Trimming pared 8 bases from V and 7 bases from J, leaving 21 bases between. The CDR3 has 14 amino acids. Germline CDR1 and CDR2: WNHNN and SYGVQD (reference sequence). The DNA of the CDR3 is TGCGCCAGCTCATGGGGGGCCTCCTACAATGAGCAGTACTTC. Translating gives CASSWGASYNEQYF.

The chain employs TRBV19 and TRBJ2-7; tentatively, D is TRBD1 (6 bases). The CDR3 sequence is 15 residues long. Germline CDR1 is LNHDA and CDR2 is SQIVND (reference sequence). The ends were cut back, 5 bases at V and 4 bases at J, with 18 bases in the middle. This CDR3 is CASSRYRDRGYEQYF. The CDR3, as DNA: TGTGCCAGTAGTCGTTACAGGGACCGGGGATACGAGCAGTACTTC.

The rearrangement joins TRBV5-1 to TRBJ1-6; the D gene is possibly TRBD1 (6 bases). CDR3 length equals 13 residues. Per germline, CDR1 SGHRS and CDR2 YFSETQ. V gave up 5 bases and J gave up 7 bases, with 10 bases separating them. CDR3 DNA: TGCGCCAGCAGACTCACAGGGAATTCACCCCTCCACTTT. Translation: CASRLTGNSPLHF.

Ten or more counts support this clonotype. This rearrangement joins TRBV13 to TRBJ1-1; maybe TRBD1 (6 bases). V lost 0 bases to trimming and J lost 4 bases, with 12 bases between them. There are 15 residues in the CDR3. The germline V gene encodes CDR1 PRHDT and CDR2 FYEKMQ (reference sequence). As DNA, the CDR3 is TGTGCCAGCAGCTTAGGCCTTAGGGGGGGCACTGAAGCTTTCTTT. Translated: CASSLGLRGGTEAFF.

This clonotype was picked up one time. The chain recombines TRBV2 with TRBJ1-6, with 8 bases aligning to TRBD1. CDR3 length equals 16 residues. CDR1 and CDR2 from the germline V gene are SNHLY and FYNNEI. J gave up 7 bases and V 4 bases, and 9 bases lay outside the gene matches. The CDR3 loop reads CASSGLARGRNSPLHF. As DNA, the CDR3 is TGTGCCAGCAGTGGGTTAGCCAGGGGGCGAAATTCACCCCTCCACTTT. The entire variable domain, with the rest obtained from reference TRBV2 and TRBJ1-6, is as follows: EPEVTQTPSHQVTQMGQEVILRCVPISNHLYFYWYRQILGQKVEFLVSFYNNEISEKSEIFDDQFSVERPDGSNFTLKIRSTKLEDSAMYFCASSGLARGRNSPLHFGNGTRLTVT.

This clonotype was counted once. The chain links TRBV11-2 to TRBJ2-7; TRBD2 matches 11 bases. Looked up from germline, CDR1 is SGHAT and CDR2 is FQNNGV. Unmatched junction bases numbered 7, after V lost 3 bases and J lost 6 bases. The CDR3 spans 15 residues. CDR3 bases: TGTGCCAGCAGCTTCGATATAGCGGGGGGGCGCGAGCAGTACTTC. Translation: CASSFDIAGGREQYF.

In its sample, this clonotype was seen a few times. This sequence joins TRBV27 and TRBJ1-5; D is unclear. CDR1 MNHEY and CDR2 SMNVEV come from the germline V gene (reference sequence). Deletions cut 3 bases from V and 6 bases from J, with 15 bases between. The CDR3 is 15 residues long. The CDR3 sequence: CASSLGPGDGQPQHF. The CDR3, as DNA: TGTGCCAGCAGTTTGGGTCCCGGCGATGGTCAGCCCCAGCATTTT.

V usage is TRBV28 and J usage is TRBJ2-1; 7 positions agree with TRBD1. CDR1 MDHEN and CDR2 SYDVKM come from the germline V gene. Trimming took 5 bases from V and 4 from J; bases not matched to a gene: 2. The length of the CDR3 is 13 residues. The DNA of the CDR3 is TGTGCCAGCAGTGGGACAGCTTACAATGAGCAGTTCTTC. Translation: CASSGTAYNEQFF.

Turning to this clonotype: Sequence at one end of the junction differs from germline and may be a read error. The V and J genes are TRBV19 and TRBJ2-7; no firm D call. Germline V gives CDR1 LNHDA, CDR2 SQIVND (reference sequence). The CDR3 totals 15 residues. CDR3 in DNA: TGTGCCAGTGGTATCGCGCCCGGGCGTACCTACGAGCAGTACTTC. Its protein product is CASGIAPGRTYEQYF.

This sequence joins TRBV9 and TRBJ1-6; the D is unclear. This CDR3 comprises 12 residues. The germline gives CDR1 SGDLS, CDR2 YYNGEE. Trimming took 2 bases from V and 6 from J, leaving 3 bases between them. CDR3 sequence: CASSVGNSPLHF. CDR3 in DNA: TGTGCCAGCAGCGTTGGTAATTCACCCCTCCACTTT.

This chain joins TRBV7-2 and TRBJ1-5; no firm D call. V was clipped by 2 bases and J by 3 bases, with 5 bases between them. The CDR3 has 13 residues. In germline, CDR1 is SGHTA, CDR2 FQGNSA. CDR3 protein: CASSLIDNQPQHF. The CDR3 nucleotides read TGTGCCAGCAGCTTAATCGACAATCAGCCCCAGCATTTT.

This clonotype was seen at least ten times. The chain employs TRBV9 and TRBJ1-2; D is possibly TRBD1 (5 bases). The V and J ends lost 6 bases and 4 bases respectively, with 16 bases between them. Germline-derived CDR1 and CDR2 are SGDLS and YYNGEE. The CDR3 sequence is 14 residues long. The CDR3 sequence is CASTGEGSSYGYTF. CDR3 sequence (DNA): TGTGCCAGCACCGGAGAGGGGTCGTCCTATGGCTACACCTTC.

The chain carries TRBV7-9 and TRBJ2-7; the D gene is possibly TRBD1 (6 bases). The length of the CDR3 is 13 residues. Trimming removed 6 bases from V and 7 bases from J, with 16 bases in between. Germline loops: CDR1 SEHNR, CDR2 FQNEAQ (reference sequence). The CDR3 region is CASSERQDGEQYF. The CDR3 DNA reads as TGTGCCAGCAGTGAAAGACAGGACGGAGAGCAGTACTTC.

The chain joins TRBV20-1 to TRBJ2-7; D may be TRBD2 (5 bases). V lost 3 bases, J lost 3 bases, and 12 bases lay in between. The CDR3 consists of 13 residues. Germline V CDR1 and CDR2: DFQATT, SNEGSKA (reference sequence). The CDR3 DNA reads TGCAGTGCTAGTGGCGGGCCCCTCTACGAGCAGTACTTC. Translating gives CSASGGPLYEQYF.

This clonotype was counted many times. This chain joins TRBV4-1 and TRBJ2-3, with a weak D call TRBD2 (6 bases). V shed 0 bases and J shed 1 base, with 11 bases lying between them. The CDR3 consists of 16 residues. Germline CDR1 is MGHRA and CDR2 is YSYEKL. This chain's CDR3 is CASSQEGGAGTDTQYF. The CDR3 DNA reads as TGCGCCAGCAGCCAAGAAGGCGGGGCGGGCACAGATACGCAGTATTTT.

The rearrangement joins TRBV2 to TRBJ1-1; D not resolved. This CDR3 contains 13 residues. The germline V and J ends were trimmed by 8 bases and 5 bases, with 15 bases remaining between them. Germline lookup yields CDR1 SNHLY and CDR2 FYNNEI. CDR3 bases: TGTGCCAGCGGGGAGGAAAGGTTTACTGAAGCTTTCTTT. It encodes CASGEERFTEAFF.

This clonotype was seen at least ten times. The genes are TRBV7-3 and TRBJ2-2, with TRBD2 matching over 15 bases. The CDR3 spans 17 residues. Germline CDR1 reads SGHTA; CDR2 reads FQGTGA. The V gene end was trimmed by 5 bases and the J gene end by 4 bases; junction bases not matched to a gene: 5. Written as DNA, the CDR3 is TGTGCCAGCAGCGGACTAGCGGGGGGGTCGGGCACCGGGGAGCTGTTTTTT. It yields the protein CASSGLAGGSGTGELFF.

This chain joins TRBV7-2 and TRBJ1-1; D is unclear. CDR1 is SGHTA, CDR2 FQGNSA, per germline. This CDR3 is built from 15 residues. Trimming removed 5 bases at V and 5 bases at J, with 18 bases between. Here the CDR3 reads CASSGRISAPTEAFF. CDR3 DNA sequence: TGTGCCAGCAGCGGGAGAATAAGTGCTCCGACTGAAGCTTTCTTT.

This clonotype was observed at least ten times. The rearrangement joins TRBV24-1 to TRBJ2-7; D tentatively reads TRBD1 or TRBD2 (5 bases each). Germline V lookup: CDR1 KGHDR, CDR2 SFDVKD. The ends were cut back, 1 base at V and 4 bases at J, with 13 bases in the middle. The CDR3 spans 15 residues. CDR3 loop: CATSDFSRGLYEQYF. The CDR3 region has the DNA TGTGCCACCAGTGATTTCTCGAGGGGCCTTTACGAGCAGTACTTC.

The genes are TRBV7-3 and TRBJ1-2, with 7 bases lining up with TRBD1. V was clipped by 2 bases and J by 13 bases; unmatched bases: 7. CDR1 is SGHTA and CDR2 is FQGTGA in the germline V gene. This CDR3 comprises 12 residues. CDR3 bases: TGTGCCAGCAGCTTAGACAGGGCGCTCTTCACCTTC. Protein: CASSLDRALFTF.

The rearrangement links TRBV7-3 to TRBJ2-5; D is perhaps TRBD2 (6 bases). This CDR3 spans 15 amino acids. CDR1 SGHTA and CDR2 FQGTGA come from the germline V gene. Trimming cost V 3 bases and J 4 bases, with 15 bases left between them. CDR3 amino acids: CASSLVGGLGETQYF. CDR3 DNA sequence: TGTGCCAGCAGCTTGGTGGGGGGACTGGGAGAGACCCAGTACTTC. Filled out from reference TRBV7-3 and TRBJ2-5, the complete variable domain reads GAGVSQTPSNKVTEKGKYVELRCDPISGHTALYWYRQSLGQGPEFLIYFQGTGAADDSGLPNDRFFAVRPEGSVSTLKIQRTERGDSAVYLCASSLVGGLGETQYFGPGTRLLVL.

The V gene is TRBV25-1, the J gene TRBJ1-6; D gene uncertain. Germline loops: CDR1 MGHDK, CDR2 SYGVNS. The V gene lost 3 bases and the J gene lost 8 bases, with 11 bases spanning the gap. This CDR3 has 14 amino acids. The CDR3 is CASSDSAKHSPLHF. DNA for the CDR3: TGTGCCAGCAGTGACTCTGCAAAGCATTCACCCCTCCACTTT.